This TCR beta chain was captured by sequencing in a study of blood T cell repertoires in COVID-19. As for the study in general: Acute and convalescent COVID-19 samples came from the United States, Italy and Spain. Sources were T cells, B-cell-depleted T cells, or PBMCs; the material itself was cDNA or gDNA.

The CDR3 consists of 11 residues. Germline assignment: CDR1 WSHSY and CDR2 SAAADI. V lost 9 bases, J lost 4 bases, and 10 bases lay in between. Some clones are missing from TCRdb's copy, which holds only in-frame ones; the method was immunoSEQ multiplex PCR. The repertoire has tens of thousands of clones, 87% of them found once; the top ten carry approximately 9%. The sample was peripheral blood. This chain joins TRBV10-2 and TRBJ2-7; no definite D call. This clonotype was sampled from a human donor with active COVID-19. The donor label of this sample is uncertain. The CDR3 loop reads CASLSLYEQYF. The DNA of the CDR3 is TGCGCCAGTCTATCCCTTTACGAGCAGTACTTC.